This TCR beta chain came from a study of T cell repertoires in cytomegalovirus infection. A word on this clonotype: Antigen specificity is unknown.

Study-level points and caveats: Carriage of CMV together with the relevant HLA was identifiable through cumulative public TCR beta family frequency.

TCRdb reanalysed the reads using MiXCR and keeps one entry per CDR3 protein. The table has approximately 470,000 distinct CDR3 sequences, approximately 40% seen once. The CDR3 runs 13 residues. Trimming took 1 base from V and 7 from J, leaving 10 bases between them. Germline values: CDR1 MGHRA, CDR2 YSYEKL. The source was cultured PBMCs, collected from culture after CMV antigen stimulation. This receptor was identified in a human donor in good health (CMV status not recorded). Some clones in this sample may be carry-over from other donors' samples. V gene TRBV4-1 combines with J gene TRBJ1-2; D remains ambiguous. The CDR3 here is CASSQVTQSGYTF. CDR3 DNA: TGCGCCAGCAGCCAAGTTACGCAGTCTGGCTACACCTTC.